The source of this T cell receptor beta chain is a study of CD8 T cells in ankylosing spondylitis. V was clipped by 2 bases and J by 3 bases; unmatched bases: 8. CDR1 and CDR2 (germline): LGHNA, YNFKEQ. CDR3 length: 16 residues. This clonotype qualifies as medium-sized. MiXCR was run by TCRdb on the 5' RACE reads, yielding one entry per CDR3 protein. Of about 220,000 distinct CDR3 sequences detected, around 25% appear once; the ten largest clones hold about 7%. The V call is TRBV4-2, the J call TRBJ2-3, with 7 bases that match TRBD2. The sample comprised blood, either unsorted or a sorted T cell fraction (not recorded which). This sequence was found in a male donor with ankylosing spondylitis or in good health (not recorded which). In DNA, the CDR3 is TGTGCCAGCAGCCAATCCCCGGGGCGGGGGACAGATACGCAGTATTTT. This gives the protein CASSQSPGRGTDTQYF.